The text below deals with one TCR beta chain. These data are taken from a study of Ad26.COV2.S vaccination and SARS-CoV-2 variants. Study background: Once, or twice with 56 days between doses, Ad26.COV2.S was given intramuscularly.

Treatment indicated: about 20 received Ad26.COV2.S at low or high dose, single or two shots; several received placebo; per-sample allocation not given. All samples were drawn on day 63, counting from the first vaccine or placebo injection. An Ad26 vector expressing Wuhan-strain SARS-CoV-2 spike constituted the vaccine. The V and J ends lost 5 bases and 4 bases respectively, with 14 bases between them. The CDR3 length is 14 residues. In germline, CDR1 is MNHEY, CDR2 SMNVEV (reference sequence). Assay used: immunoSEQ multiplex PCR; TCRdb lists only in-frame clones, some missing. Seen here are some 390,000 clones, more than 85% observed once, and the top ten hold about 3.6%.

This receptor was identified in a person between 18 and 60 years old who received the Ad26.COV2.S COVID-19 vaccine or a placebo. The chain joins TRBV27 to TRBJ1-2, with no clear D. Material: peripheral blood, obtained in a trial of Ad26.COV2.S vaccine versus placebo. CDR3 bases: TGTGCCAGCAGTCCCCGGTCGCTGAGCTATGGCTACACCTTC. Residues: CASSPRSLSYGYTF.